This T cell receptor beta chain appears in the sequencing data of a study of shared clonotypes between healthy human individuals. Some clones are missing from TCRdb's copy, which holds only in-frame ones; the method was immunoSEQ multiplex PCR. The table has some 2.1 million clones, over 85% seen once. Cells designated naive CD8 were CD45RO-negative and were positively selected for CCR7, with terminally differentiated effector memory CD45RA+ cells excluded. General study results and limits: Naive CD4 clonotypes were shared across several donors at about 5.3%. Non-shared clonotypes showed lower generation probabilities than clonotypes common to all four donors. Naive subsets typically showed greater estimated richness than memory subsets.

Of note for this clone: Its target is not known.

The V gene lost 5 bases and the J gene lost 2 bases, with 14 bases spanning the gap. The CDR3 totals 15 residues. CDR1 and CDR2 (germline): MNHNY, SVGAGI (reference sequence). Sequencing was performed on naive CD8+ T cells sorted from blood. The genes are TRBV6-6 and TRBJ2-3; a possible D gene is TRBD1 (5 bases). The clonotype originates from a man between 18 and 29 years old in good health. The CDR3 coding sequence is TGTGCCAGCAGTCGCAGGCAGGGATCCACAGATACGCAGTATTTT. Translation gives CASSRRQGSTDTQYF.